This T cell receptor (beta chain) stems from a study of T cell repertoires in ileal Crohn's disease (dated by TCRdb to about 2019). About the investigation overall: The median duration of disease was 7.5 to 9.5 years, and at the time of surgery approximately 34% of patients were active smokers. Every patient underwent surgery because of a complication, which was stricturing disease in 61% of cases and penetrating disease in approximately 40%. Postoperative therapy was given to about half of the patients, with thiopurines administered to under 12 patients and anti-TNF agents administered to fewer than 20 patients. The M6 samples were biopsies of the neoterminal ileum collected during postoperative colonoscopy. TCR repertoire analysis was done in a few dozen Crohn's disease patients from a prospective multicentre cohort. Running in parallel with the study was a multicentre cohort set up to find predictors of early endoscopic recurrence following ileocolonic resection. Endoscopic postoperative recurrence was defined by a Rutgeerts score above i0. A total of some 170 mucosal samples from roughly 60 patients were sequenced, collected from several sites on the surgical specimen as well as at postoperative endoscopy. Points the paper makes about the study in general: Mucosal CD4 and CD8 T cells were sorted and sequenced only in a subgroup of patients, the size of which was not stated. Sorted CD8 T cells carried more high-frequency clones than CD4 T cells, suggesting mucosal expansions were mainly CD8. A significantly higher proportion of clonal expansions was observed in active smokers at surgery than in non-smokers (about 25% vs 20%, p=0.02). Postoperative endoscopy timing varied within the first year after surgery, with a median delay of about 7 months. Endoscopic recurrence was linked to a higher percentage of high-frequency clones at surgery, and recurrence occurred in every patient whose clonality exceeded 26.8% (18/57).

According to the study, the label for this sample's time point signals: neoterminal ileum biopsy at postoperative endoscopy, about 6 months after surgery. Eligible patients were adults with ileal or ileocolonic Crohn's disease who had an indication for ileocolonic resection. Whole ileal mucosal biopsies were stored frozen at -80°C before DNA extraction. A TRizol-based method was used to extract genomic DNA from the frozen whole biopsies, and the DNA was quantified with a NanoDrop 2000 spectrophotometer. About this clone: Its antigen is still unknown. Base qualities are missing; no much larger clone stands one base away.

About 500 nanograms of biopsy DNA per sample were submitted for commercial TCRB immunosequencing. Adaptive Biotechnology amplified the CDR3 regions from genomic DNA with a two-step multiplex PCR designed to control amplification bias. Primers for every V and J gene segment were used in the first PCR, and barcodes and Illumina adapters were added in the second PCR. An Illumina instrument was used to sequence the CDR3 libraries. Per the original workflow: Analysis combined the vendor-provided pipelines with custom analysis of raw data in R/Bioconductor under R version 3.3.0. Clonality, which ranges from 0 to 1, was calculated as the inverse of the normalised Shannon entropy across all productive clones. High-frequency clones were defined as the share of the repertoire occupied by the top 100 clones, with only clones passing a 95% confidence test being retained. The Simpson index measured repertoire diversity, and the Morisita-Horn index measured overlap between samples. Entries here come from immuneACCESS through TCRdb and include only in-frame sequences with V and J called. Some clones fail to appear in such tables; in the studies checked, an unresolved V gene covers under half of the shortfall, and the cause of the remainder is unknown. V, J and clone size are taken as reported in that table, and D and trimming were inferred from the DNA itself. The sample contains 7,000 or so clones, around 76% of them found a single time. More than 6.5% of the sample is taken by the ten largest.

According to the germline V gene (reference sequence), CDR1 reads SEHNR and CDR2 reads FQNEAQ. The CDR3 contains 12 residues, cysteine and phenylalanine counted. Of the read, only the CDR3 DNA is kept; its 36 bases are in frame from base 1. V gives up 5 bases and J gives up 3 bases, and the segment between their germline ends measures 8 bases. The sequence derives from an adult with Crohn's disease. Recombination linked TRBV7-9 to TRBJ2-7; TRBD1 is perhaps the D gene, given 6 matching bases. The source material was ileal tissue. CDR3 sequence: CASSLRGYEQYF. The DNA is TGTGCCAGCAGCCTCAGGGGCTACGAGCAGTACTTC.